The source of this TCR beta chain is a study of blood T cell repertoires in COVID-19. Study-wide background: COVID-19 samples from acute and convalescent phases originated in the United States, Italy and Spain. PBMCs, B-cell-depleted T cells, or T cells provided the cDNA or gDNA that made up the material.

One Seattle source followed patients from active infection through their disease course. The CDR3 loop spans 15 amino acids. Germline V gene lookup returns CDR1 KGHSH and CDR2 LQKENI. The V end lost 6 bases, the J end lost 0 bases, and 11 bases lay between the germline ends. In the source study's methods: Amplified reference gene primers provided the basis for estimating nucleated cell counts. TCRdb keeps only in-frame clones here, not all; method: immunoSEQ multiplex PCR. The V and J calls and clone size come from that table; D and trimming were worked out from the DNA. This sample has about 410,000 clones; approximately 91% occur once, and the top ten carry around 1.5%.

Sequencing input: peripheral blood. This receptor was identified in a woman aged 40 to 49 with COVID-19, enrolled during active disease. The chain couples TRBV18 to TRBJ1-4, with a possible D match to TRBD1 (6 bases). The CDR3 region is CASSDSLATNEKLFF. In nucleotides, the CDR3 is TGTGCCAGCTCGGACAGCTTGGCAACTAATGAAAAACTGTTTTTT.